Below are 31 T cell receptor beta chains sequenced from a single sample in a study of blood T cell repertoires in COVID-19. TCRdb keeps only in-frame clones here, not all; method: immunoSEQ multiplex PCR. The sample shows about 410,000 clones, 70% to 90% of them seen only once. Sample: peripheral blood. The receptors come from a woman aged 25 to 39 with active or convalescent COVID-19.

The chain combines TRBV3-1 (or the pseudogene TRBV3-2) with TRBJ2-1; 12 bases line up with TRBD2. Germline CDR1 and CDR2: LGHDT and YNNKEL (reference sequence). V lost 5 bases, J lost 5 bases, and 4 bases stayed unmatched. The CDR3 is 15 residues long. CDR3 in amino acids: CASSSGLAGNNEQFF. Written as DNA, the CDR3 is TGTGCCAGCAGCTCCGGACTAGCGGGGAACAATGAGCAGTTCTTC.

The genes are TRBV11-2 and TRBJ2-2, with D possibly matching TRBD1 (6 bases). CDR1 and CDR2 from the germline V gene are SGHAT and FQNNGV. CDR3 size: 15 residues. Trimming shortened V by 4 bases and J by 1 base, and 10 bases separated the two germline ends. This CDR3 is CASSSPGQNTGELFF. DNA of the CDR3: TGTGCCAGCAGCTCACCGGGACAGAACACCGGGGAGCTGTTTTTT. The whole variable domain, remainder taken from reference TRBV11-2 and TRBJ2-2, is EAGVAQSPRYKIIEKRQSVAFWCNPISGHATLYWYQQILGQGPKLLIQFQNNGVVDDSQLPKDRFSAERLKGVDSTLKIQPAKLEDSAVYLCASSSPGQNTGELFFGEGSRLTVL.

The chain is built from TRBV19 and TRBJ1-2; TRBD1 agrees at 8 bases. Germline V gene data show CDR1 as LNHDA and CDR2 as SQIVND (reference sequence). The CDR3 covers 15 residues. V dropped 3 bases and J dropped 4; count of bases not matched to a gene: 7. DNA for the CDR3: TGTGCCAGTAGTATTGGAGGGACAGGTATCTATGGCTACACCTTC. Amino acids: CASSIGGTGIYGYTF. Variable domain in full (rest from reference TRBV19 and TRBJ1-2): DGGITQSPKYLFRKEGQNVTLSCEQNLNHDAMYWYRQDPGQGLRLIYYSQIVNDFQKGDIAEGYSVSREKKESFPLTVTSAQKNPTAFYLCASSIGGTGIYGYTFGSGTRLTVV.

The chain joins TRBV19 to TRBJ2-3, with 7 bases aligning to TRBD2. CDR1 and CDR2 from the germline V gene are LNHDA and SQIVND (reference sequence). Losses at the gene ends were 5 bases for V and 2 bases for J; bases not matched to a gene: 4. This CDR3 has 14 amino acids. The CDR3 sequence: CASSPLADTDTQYF. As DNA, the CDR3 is TGTGCCAGTAGTCCCCTAGCGGACACAGATACGCAGTATTTT.

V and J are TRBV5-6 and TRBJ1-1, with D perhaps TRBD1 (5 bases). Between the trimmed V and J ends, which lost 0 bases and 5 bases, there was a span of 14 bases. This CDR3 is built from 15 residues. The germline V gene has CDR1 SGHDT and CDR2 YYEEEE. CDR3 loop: CASSLVPVGGTEAFF. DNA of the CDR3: TGTGCCAGCAGCTTGGTACCAGTTGGGGGGACTGAAGCTTTCTTT.

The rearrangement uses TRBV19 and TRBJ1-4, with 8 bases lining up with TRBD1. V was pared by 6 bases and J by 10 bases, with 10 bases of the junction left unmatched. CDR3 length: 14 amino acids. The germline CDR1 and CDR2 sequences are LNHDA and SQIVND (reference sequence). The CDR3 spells CASSSGTGSRKLFF. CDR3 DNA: TGTGCCAGTAGCTCCGGGACAGGCTCCCGAAAACTGTTTTTT.

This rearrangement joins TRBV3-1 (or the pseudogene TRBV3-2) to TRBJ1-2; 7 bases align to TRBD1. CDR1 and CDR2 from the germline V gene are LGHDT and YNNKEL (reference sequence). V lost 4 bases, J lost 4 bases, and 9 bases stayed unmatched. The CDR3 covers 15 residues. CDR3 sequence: CASSLAGTALYGYTF. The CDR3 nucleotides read TGTGCCAGCAGCCTAGCGGGGACAGCCCTCTATGGCTACACCTTC.

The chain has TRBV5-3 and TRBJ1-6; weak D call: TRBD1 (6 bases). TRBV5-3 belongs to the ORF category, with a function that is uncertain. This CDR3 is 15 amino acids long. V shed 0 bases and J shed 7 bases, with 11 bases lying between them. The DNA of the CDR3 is TGTGCCAGAAGCTTGGATTCAGGGGCGAATTCACCCCTCCACTTT. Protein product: CARSLDSGANSPLHF.

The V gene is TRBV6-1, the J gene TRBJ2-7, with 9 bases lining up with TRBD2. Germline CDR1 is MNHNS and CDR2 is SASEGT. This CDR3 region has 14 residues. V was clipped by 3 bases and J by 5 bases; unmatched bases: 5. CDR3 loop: CASSDNVAGDEQYF. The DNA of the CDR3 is TGTGCCAGCAGTGATAACGTAGCGGGGGACGAGCAGTACTTC.

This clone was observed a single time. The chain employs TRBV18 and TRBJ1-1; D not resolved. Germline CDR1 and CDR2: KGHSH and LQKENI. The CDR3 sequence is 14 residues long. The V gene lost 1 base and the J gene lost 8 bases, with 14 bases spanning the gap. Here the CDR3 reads CASSPLGGAREAFF. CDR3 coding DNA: TGTGCCAGCTCACCACTCGGCGGAGCCCGGGAAGCTTTCTTT.

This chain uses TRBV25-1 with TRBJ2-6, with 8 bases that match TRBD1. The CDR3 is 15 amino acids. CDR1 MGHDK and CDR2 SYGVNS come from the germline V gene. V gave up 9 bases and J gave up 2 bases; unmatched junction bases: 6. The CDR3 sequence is CASSWTGTGANVLTF. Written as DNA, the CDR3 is TGTGCCAGTTCCTGGACAGGGACTGGGGCCAACGTCCTGACTTTC.

CDR3 DNA: TGTGCCAGCTCACCCACCCTCCTACTAGCGGGGGGCTACAATGAGCAGTTCTTC. This translates into CASSPTLLLAGGYNEQFF. This chain uses TRBV18 with TRBJ2-1; 12 bases fit TRBD2. Per germline, CDR1 KGHSH and CDR2 LQKENI. The CDR3 contains 18 residues. Germline trimming cut 3 bases from V and 3 bases from J; bases unmatched to any gene: 9.

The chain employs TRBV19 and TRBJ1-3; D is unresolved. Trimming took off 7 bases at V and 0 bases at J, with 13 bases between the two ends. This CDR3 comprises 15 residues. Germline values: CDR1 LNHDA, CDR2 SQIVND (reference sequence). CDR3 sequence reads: CASMGGSRSGNTIYF. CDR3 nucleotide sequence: TGTGCCAGTATGGGCGGGTCGCGCTCTGGAAACACCATATATTTT. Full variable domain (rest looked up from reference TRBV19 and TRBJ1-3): DGGITQSPKYLFRKEGQNVTLSCEQNLNHDAMYWYRQDPGQGLRLIYYSQIVNDFQKGDIAEGYSVSREKKESFPLTVTSAQKNPTAFYLCASMGGSRSGNTIYFGEGSWLTVV.

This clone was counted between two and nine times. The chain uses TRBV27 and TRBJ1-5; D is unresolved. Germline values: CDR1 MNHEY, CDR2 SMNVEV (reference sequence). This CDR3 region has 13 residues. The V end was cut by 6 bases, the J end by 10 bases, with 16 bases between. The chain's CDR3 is CASSKRGLGPQHF. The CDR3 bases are TGTGCCAGCAGCAAGCGCGGTCTTGGACCCCAGCATTTT.

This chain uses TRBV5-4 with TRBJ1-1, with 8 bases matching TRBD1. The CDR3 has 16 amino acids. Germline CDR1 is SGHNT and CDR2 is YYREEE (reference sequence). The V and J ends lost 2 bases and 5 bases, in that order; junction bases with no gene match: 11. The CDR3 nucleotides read TGTGCCAGCAGCTTCGGACAGGGACGGGATGGGACTGAAGCTTTCTTT. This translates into CASSFGQGRDGTEAFF.

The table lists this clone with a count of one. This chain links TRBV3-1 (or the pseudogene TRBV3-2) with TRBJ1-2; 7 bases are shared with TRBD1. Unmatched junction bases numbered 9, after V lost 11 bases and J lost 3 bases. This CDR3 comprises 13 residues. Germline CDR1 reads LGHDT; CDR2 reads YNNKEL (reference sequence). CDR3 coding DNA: TGTGCCGCTACAGGGGTTGGTGACTATGGCTACACCTTC. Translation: CAATGVGDYGYTF.

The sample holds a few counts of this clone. The CDR3 protein is CASSEWGGSTEAFF. The CDR3 DNA follows: TGTGCCAGCAGTGAATGGGGTGGGAGCACTGAAGCTTTCTTT. The J gene is TRBJ1-1, the V gene TRBV25-1, with D unclear. Germline CDR1 MGHDK, CDR2 SYGVNS. The CDR3 has 14 amino acids. V lost 1 base and J 4 bases, leaving 10 bases between the germline ends. The complete variable domain, with remaining parts taken from reference TRBV25-1 and TRBJ1-1, reads EADIYQTPRYLVIGTGKKITLECSQTMGHDKMYWYQQDPGMELHLIHYSYGVNSTEKGDLSSESTVSRIRTEHFPLTLESARPSHTSQYLCASSEWGGSTEAFFGQGTRLTVV.

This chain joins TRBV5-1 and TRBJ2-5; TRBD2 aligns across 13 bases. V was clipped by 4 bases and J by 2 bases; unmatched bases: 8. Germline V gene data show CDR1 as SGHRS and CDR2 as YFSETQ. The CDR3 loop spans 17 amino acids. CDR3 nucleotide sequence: TGCGCCAGCAGCGTGACTAGCGGGAGGCCTGAACAAGAGACCCAGTACTTC. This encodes CASSVTSGRPEQETQYF.

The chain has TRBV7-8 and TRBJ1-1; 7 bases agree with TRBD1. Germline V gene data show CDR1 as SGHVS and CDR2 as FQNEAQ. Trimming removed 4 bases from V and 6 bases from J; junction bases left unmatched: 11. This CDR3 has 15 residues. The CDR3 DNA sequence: TGTGCCAGCAGCTCACAGGGGATTTCTTGGTCTGAAGCTTTCTTT. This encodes CASSSQGISWSEAFF.

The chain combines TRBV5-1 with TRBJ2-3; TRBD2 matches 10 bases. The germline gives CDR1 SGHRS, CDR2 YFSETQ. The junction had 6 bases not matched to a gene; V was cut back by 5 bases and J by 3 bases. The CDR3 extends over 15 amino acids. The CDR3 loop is CASRGLAGVTDTQYF. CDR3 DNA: TGCGCCAGCAGGGGGCTAGCGGGAGTAACAGATACGCAGTATTTT.

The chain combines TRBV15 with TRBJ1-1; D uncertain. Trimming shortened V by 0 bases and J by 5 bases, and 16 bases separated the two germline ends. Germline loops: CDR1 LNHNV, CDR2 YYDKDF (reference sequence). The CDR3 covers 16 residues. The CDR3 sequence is CATSRDGLQNRTEAFF. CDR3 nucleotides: TGTGCCACCAGCAGAGATGGGTTACAGAATCGGACTGAAGCTTTCTTT.

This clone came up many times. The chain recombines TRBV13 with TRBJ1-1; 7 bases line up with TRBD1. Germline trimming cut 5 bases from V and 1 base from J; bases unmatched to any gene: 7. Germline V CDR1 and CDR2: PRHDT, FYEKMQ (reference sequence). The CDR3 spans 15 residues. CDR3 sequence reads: CASSPADRANTEAFF. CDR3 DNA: TGTGCCAGCAGCCCCGCCGACAGGGCGAACACTGAAGCTTTCTTT.

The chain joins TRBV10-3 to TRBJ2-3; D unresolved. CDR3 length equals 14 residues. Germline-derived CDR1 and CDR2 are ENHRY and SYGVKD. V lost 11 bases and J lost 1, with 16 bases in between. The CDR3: CAARGIAGTDTQYF. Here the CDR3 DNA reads TGTGCCGCCCGAGGCATAGCAGGCACAGATACGCAGTATTTT.

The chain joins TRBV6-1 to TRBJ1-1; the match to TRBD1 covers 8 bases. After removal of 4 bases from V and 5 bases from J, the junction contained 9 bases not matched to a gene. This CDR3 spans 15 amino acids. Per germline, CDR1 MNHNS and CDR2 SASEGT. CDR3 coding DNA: TGTGCCAGCAGTGGCGGACAGGGAGTGTGGACTGAAGCTTTCTTT. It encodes CASSGGQGVWTEAFF.

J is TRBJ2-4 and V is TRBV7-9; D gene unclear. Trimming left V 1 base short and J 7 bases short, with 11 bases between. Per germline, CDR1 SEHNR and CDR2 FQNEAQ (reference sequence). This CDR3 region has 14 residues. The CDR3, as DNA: TGTGCCAGCAGCTTAGTAACGAACTTCAACATTCAGTACTTC. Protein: CASSLVTNFNIQYF. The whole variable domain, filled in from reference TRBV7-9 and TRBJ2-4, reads DTGVSQNPRHKITKRGQNVTFRCDPISEHNRLYWYRQTLGQGPEFLTYFQNEAQLEKSRLLSDRFSAERPKGSFSTLEIQRTEQGDSAMYLCASSLVTNFNIQYFGAGTRLSVL.

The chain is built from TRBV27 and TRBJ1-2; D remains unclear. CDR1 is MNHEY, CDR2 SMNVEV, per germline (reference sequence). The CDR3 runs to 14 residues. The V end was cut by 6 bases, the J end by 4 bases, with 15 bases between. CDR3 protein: CASSPRVEPYGYTF. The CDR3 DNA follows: TGTGCCAGCAGCCCCCGTGTTGAGCCCTATGGCTACACCTTC.

CDR3 nucleotide sequence: TGCGCCAGCAGCCAACCACTAGCGGGTACGCAGTATTTT. This sequence encodes CASSQPLAGTQYF. This chain joins TRBV4-1 and TRBJ2-3; 9 nucleotides align to TRBD2. With V trimmed by 2 bases and J by 8 bases, 2 bases remained unmatched. Germline V gene sequence: CDR1 MGHRA, CDR2 YSYEKL. The CDR3 is made up of 13 amino acids.

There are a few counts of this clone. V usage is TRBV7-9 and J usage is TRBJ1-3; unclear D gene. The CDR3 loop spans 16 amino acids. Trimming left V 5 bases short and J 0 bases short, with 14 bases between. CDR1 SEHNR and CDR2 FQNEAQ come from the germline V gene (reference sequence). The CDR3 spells CASSHVALTSGNTIYF. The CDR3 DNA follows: TGTGCCAGCAGCCACGTGGCACTAACCTCTGGAAACACCATATATTTT.

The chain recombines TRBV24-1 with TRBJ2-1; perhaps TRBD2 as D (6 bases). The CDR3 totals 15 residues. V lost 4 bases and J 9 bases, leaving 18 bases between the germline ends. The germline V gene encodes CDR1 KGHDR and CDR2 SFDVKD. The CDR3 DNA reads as TGTGCCACCAGTGAAAAGACTAGTTCGGCATCTGAGCAGTTCTTC. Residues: CATSEKTSSASEQFF.

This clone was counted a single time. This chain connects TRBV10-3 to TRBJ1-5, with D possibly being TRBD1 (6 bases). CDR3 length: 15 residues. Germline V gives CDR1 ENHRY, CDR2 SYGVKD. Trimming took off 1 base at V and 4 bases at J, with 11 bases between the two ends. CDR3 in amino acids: CAISELQGENQPQHF. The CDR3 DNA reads TGTGCCATCAGTGAGTTACAGGGAGAGAATCAGCCCCAGCATTTT.

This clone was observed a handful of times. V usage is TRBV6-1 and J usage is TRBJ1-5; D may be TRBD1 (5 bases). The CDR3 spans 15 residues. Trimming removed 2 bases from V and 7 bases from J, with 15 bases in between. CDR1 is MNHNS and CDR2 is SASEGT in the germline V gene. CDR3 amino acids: CASSEWLGPGQPQHF. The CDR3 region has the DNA TGTGCCAGCAGTGAATGGCTAGGGCCAGGGCAGCCCCAGCATTTT.